This TCR beta chain stems from a study of OX40 agonist ivuxolimab in advanced cancers. Study-wide context: Patients were treated with ivuxolimab, an agonistic anti-OX40 (CD134) antibody. Every patient in dose escalation had hepatocellular carcinoma, melanoma, renal cell or head and neck cancer. Study-level findings and limits: Some patients who did not respond also had low normalized T-cell clonal expansion.

The repertoire was sequenced with immunoSEQ multiplex PCR; TCRdb's copy has only in-frame clones and lacks some. The sample includes about 80,000 clones, around 87% of them seen just once. Only one count was recorded for this clone. Its antigen is currently unknown. Germline assignment: CDR1 MDHEN and CDR2 SYDVKM. The CDR3 runs to 14 residues. V lost 5 bases to trimming and J lost 2 bases, with 10 bases between them. This clonotype originated in an adult with an advanced solid tumor such as melanoma, head and neck, liver or kidney cancer. The chain recombines TRBV28 with TRBJ1-3; D gene unclear. Sequencing was performed on CD4+ or CD8+ T cells sorted from blood, taken in a trial of the OX40 agonist ivuxolimab. CDR3 residues: CASSPERAGNTIYF. Here the CDR3 DNA reads TGTGCCAGCAGTCCCGAAAGGGCTGGAAACACCATATATTTT.